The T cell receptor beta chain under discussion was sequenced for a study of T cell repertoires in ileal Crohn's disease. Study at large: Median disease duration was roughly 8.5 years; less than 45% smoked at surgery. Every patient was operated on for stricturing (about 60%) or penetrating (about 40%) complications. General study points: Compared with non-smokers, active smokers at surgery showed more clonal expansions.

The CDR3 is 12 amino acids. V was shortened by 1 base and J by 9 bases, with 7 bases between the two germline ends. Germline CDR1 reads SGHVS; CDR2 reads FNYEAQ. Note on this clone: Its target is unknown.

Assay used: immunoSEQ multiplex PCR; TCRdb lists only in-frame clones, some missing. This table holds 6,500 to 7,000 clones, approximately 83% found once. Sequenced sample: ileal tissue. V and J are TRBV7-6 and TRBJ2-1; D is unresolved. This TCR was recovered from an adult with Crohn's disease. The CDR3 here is CASSLVESEQFF. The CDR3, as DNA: TGTGCCAGCAGCTTAGTAGAAAGTGAGCAGTTCTTC.